Listed below are T cell receptor beta chains from one sample, sequenced in a study of shared clonotypes between healthy human individuals. Produced via immunoSEQ multiplex PCR; TCRdb's table is partial and in-frame only. Of fewer than 550,000 clones listed, roughly 79% are singletons. The specimen sequenced was PBMCs. All receptors derive from a woman between 40 and 50 years old in good health. Some clones in this sample may be carry-over from other donors' samples. CDR3s include the opening cysteine and the closing phenylalanine or tryptophan. The D gene is left open where the match is weak. Some rows mark clone size as missing; the rest say once, few, many or name a class of expanded clone.

>TRBJ2-5|.|.|TRBV2
CASGRVYQETQYF
TGTGCCAGCGGCCGGGTGTACCAAGAGACCCAGTACTTC
>TRBJ1-5|TRBD1|.|TRBV2
CASTRNRGGDLPQHF
TGTGCCAGTACTAGAAACAGGGGCGGGGATCTGCCCCAGCATTTT
>TRBJ2-1|.|.|TRBV5-6
CASSWTGAPYNEQFF
TGTGCCAGCAGCTGGACGGGGGCGCCATACAATGAGCAGTTCTTC
>TRBJ2-1|TRBD1|.|TRBV18
CASSPFGQGEFF
TGTGCCAGCTCACCCTTTGGACAGGGGGAGTTCTTC
>TRBJ2-5|.|.|TRBV7-2
CASSLVGQNRAQYF
TGTGCCAGCAGCTTAGTTGGACAGAACCGAGCCCAGTACTTC
>TRBJ1-2|TRBD1|.|TRBV5-5
CASSAGTGYGYGYTF
TGTGCCAGCAGCGCAGGGACAGGGTACGGCTATGGCTACACCTTC
>TRBJ2-3|.|.|TRBV14
CASSPTIADTQYF
TGTGCCAGCAGCCCCACTATAGCGGATACGCAGTATTTT
>TRBJ2-1|.|once|TRBV19
CASSIDFGAGNADEQFF
TGTGCCAGTAGTATAGATTTTGGGGCAGGTAACGCCGATGAGCAGTTCTTC
>TRBJ2-7|.|.|TRBV19
CASSIKMGPYEQYF
TGTGCCAGTAGTATAAAAATGGGCCCCTACGAGCAGTACTTC
>TRBJ2-2|TRBD1|.|TRBV6-5
CASRPDRVGELFF
TGTGCCAGCAGGCCCGACAGGGTCGGGGAGCTGTTTTTT
>TRBJ2-1|.|.|TRBV28
CASRSWGGAYNEQFF
TGTGCCAGCAGGTCGTGGGGCGGGGCTTACAATGAGCAGTTCTTC
>TRBJ1-2|.|.|TRBV28
CASSPDSYGYTF
TGTGCCAGCAGTCCCGACAGCTATGGCTACACCTTC
>TRBJ2-5|TRBD2|.|TRBV30
CAWRRGGGPQETQYF
TGTGCCTGGAGAAGGGGCGGGGGTCCACAAGAGACCCAGTACTTC
>TRBJ2-3|TRBD2|.|TRBV4-3
CASSQAGGSTDTQYF
TGCGCCAGCAGCCAAGCGGGAGGTAGCACAGATACGCAGTATTTT
>TRBJ2-2|TRBD1|.|TRBV2
CASRGQVDTGELFF
TGTGCCAGCAGAGGACAGGTTGACACCGGGGAGCTGTTTTTT
>TRBJ2-3|TRBD2|.|TRBV30
CAWSKGGTSGIDTQYF
TGTGCCTGGTCAAAAGGGGGGACTAGCGGGATTGATACGCAGTATTTT
>TRBJ1-2|.|.|TRBV28
CASSFPGEYYGYTF
TGTGCCAGCAGTTTTCCAGGGGAGTACTATGGCTACACCTTC
>TRBJ2-7|TRBD2|.|TRBV9
CASSVGTSGSHEQYF
TGTGCCAGCAGCGTCGGGACTAGCGGGAGCCACGAGCAGTACTTC
>TRBJ2-3|.|.|TRBV30
CAWNQGEADTQYF
TGTGCCTGGAACCAGGGTGAGGCAGATACGCAGTATTTT
>TRBJ1-4|.|few|TRBV19
CASSKRENNEKLFF
TGTGCCAGTAGTAAGAGGGAAAACAATGAAAAACTGTTTTTT
>TRBJ1-4|TRBD1|many|TRBV10-3
CAISRDRGDEKLFF
TGTGCCATCAGTCGGGACAGGGGGGATGAAAAACTGTTTTTT
>TRBJ2-5|TRBD2|.|TRBV6-5
CASSLAGGEETQYF
TGTGCCAGCAGCCTAGCGGGAGGGGAAGAGACCCAGTACTTC
>TRBJ2-7|.|.|TRBV5-4
CASSPQQIAYSSYEQYF
TGTGCCAGCAGCCCACAGCAGATAGCGTACAGCTCCTACGAGCAGTACTTC
>TRBJ2-3|TRBD2|.|TRBV5-1
CASSEGTSGTGADTQYF
TGCGCCAGCAGCGAAGGGACTAGCGGGACTGGCGCAGATACGCAGTATTTT
>TRBJ2-5|.|.|TRBV6-1
CASSDTAETQYF
TGTGCCAGCAGTGATACAGCAGAGACCCAGTACTTC
>TRBJ1-2|TRBD1|.|TRBV4-2
CASSPTPGQGGSGYTF
TGTGCCAGCAGCCCGACGCCGGGACAGGGGGGGTCTGGCTACACCTTC
>TRBJ2-5|TRBD1|.|TRBV9
CASSAGQAQETQYF
TGTGCCAGCAGCGCAGGACAGGCCCAAGAGACCCAGTACTTC
>TRBJ2-7|TRBD2|few|TRBV7-8
CASSLARVAGSPYEQYF
TGTGCCAGCAGCTTAGCACGGGTAGCGGGGTCCCCCTACGAGCAGTACTTC
>TRBJ1-3|.|.|TRBV30
CAWALRRFSGNTIYF
TGTGCCTGGGCGCTCCGTAGGTTCTCTGGAAACACCATATATTTT
>TRBJ2-3|.|.|TRBV2
CASSEAAGLADTQYF
TGTGCCAGCAGTGAAGCGGCAGGGTTAGCTGATACGCAGTATTTT
>TRBJ2-3|TRBD1|.|TRBV6-1
CASRWDRGRGDTQYF
TGTGCCAGCAGATGGGACAGGGGGCGGGGAGATACGCAGTATTTT
>TRBJ2-6|.|.|TRBV9
CASSVPPLANVLTF
TGTGCCAGCAGCGTGCCGCCCCTGGCCAACGTCCTGACTTTC